Below, 17 T cell receptor beta chains from the same sample are listed, as sequenced in a study of blood T cell repertoires in COVID-19. The data were produced by immunoSEQ multiplex PCR, yet TCRdb's version contains in-frame clones alone and is incomplete. This sample yields about 220,000 clones, of which 65% to 85% are seen a single time; 3% to 4% belongs to the top ten. The sequenced sample was PBMCs or T cells enriched from blood (not recorded which). Receptors originate from a woman aged 60-75 years who had recovered from COVID-19.

This chain links TRBV7-2 with TRBJ1-6; D is ambiguous. V gave up 2 bases and J gave up 6 bases, with 11 bases separating them. Germline assignment: CDR1 SGHTA and CDR2 FQGNSA. The CDR3 contains 15 residues. The CDR3 DNA is TGTGCCAGCAGCTTAACGATAAACAGTAATTCACCCCTCCACTTT. As protein: CASSLTINSNSPLHF.

V usage is TRBV29-1 and J usage is TRBJ2-7; 8 bases match TRBD2. Germline-derived CDR1 and CDR2 are SQVTM and ANQGSEA. This CDR3 spans 13 amino acids. With V trimmed by 6 bases and J by 5 bases, 9 bases remained unmatched. CDR3 DNA sequence: TGCAGCGTGGCCGGTTTTAGCGGGAACGAGCAGTACTTC. It specifies CSVAGFSGNEQYF.

About this clone: The sample has other DNA sequences that encode this CDR3 too. V gene TRBV3-1 (or the pseudogene TRBV3-2) combines with J gene TRBJ1-2; D is ambiguous. Per the germline V gene, CDR1 is LGHDT and CDR2 is YNNKEL (reference sequence). The CDR3 runs to 11 residues. Trimming left V 4 bases short and J 8 bases short, with 8 bases between. The CDR3 DNA sequence: TGTGCCAGCAGCCCGGGTCGGGGCTACACCTTC. Protein: CASSPGRGYTF.

This rearrangement joins TRBV7-9 to TRBJ1-6; D is unresolved. The V gene lost 5 bases and the J gene lost 5 bases, with 16 bases spanning the gap. The V gene's germline CDR1 is SEHNR and CDR2 FQNEAQ (reference sequence). This CDR3 is built from 16 residues. In nucleotides, the CDR3 is TGTGCCAGCAGCCCCCTTGGAGGGCCCAATAATTCACCCCTCCACTTT. It translates to CASSPLGGPNNSPLHF.

V gene TRBV19 combines with J gene TRBJ1-5, with D tentatively TRBD1 (5 bases). With 4 bases removed from V and 0 bases from J, the gap between germline ends came to 10 bases. Germline-derived CDR1 and CDR2 are LNHDA and SQIVND (reference sequence). The CDR3 totals 15 residues. The CDR3 loop reads CASSTGEYSNQPQHF. The CDR3 region has the DNA TGTGCCAGTAGTACGGGGGAGTATAGCAATCAGCCCCAGCATTTT.

This clone was detected only a few times. The chain has TRBV7-2 and TRBJ1-2; D might be TRBD1 (5 bases). The V gene lost 5 bases and the J gene lost 6 bases, with 16 bases spanning the gap. Germline lookup yields CDR1 SGHTA and CDR2 FQGNSA. CDR3 length equals 14 residues. CDR3 DNA sequence: TGTGCCAGCAGCCCCCTGGGGGGGAGGGATGGCTACACCTTC. Its protein is CASSPLGGRDGYTF.

The chain links TRBV25-1 to TRBJ2-2; no firm D call. The CDR3 totals 14 residues. Between the trimmed V and J ends, which lost 6 bases and 1 base, there was a span of 9 bases. Germline loops: CDR1 MGHDK, CDR2 SYGVNS. Here the CDR3 reads CASSPHMNTGELFF. In DNA form, the CDR3 reads TGTGCCAGCAGCCCCCACATGAACACCGGGGAGCTGTTTTTT. The full variable domain, rest sourced from reference TRBV25-1 and TRBJ2-2, is EADIYQTPRYLVIGTGKKITLECSQTMGHDKMYWYQQDPGMELHLIHYSYGVNSTEKGDLSSESTVSRIRTEHFPLTLESARPSHTSQYLCASSPHMNTGELFFGEGSRLTVL.

The chain has TRBV5-4 and TRBJ1-4; TRBD1 matches 8 bases. Germline V lookup: CDR1 SGHNT, CDR2 YYREEE (reference sequence). The CDR3 extends over 16 amino acids. Trimming at V came to 0 bases and at J to 0 bases, leaving 1 base not matched to a gene. The CDR3 sequence is CASSLAQGATNEKLFF. CDR3 nucleotides: TGTGCCAGCAGCTTGGCACAGGGGGCAACTAATGAAAAACTGTTTTTT.

This clone appeared a few times. This chain uses TRBV6-5 with TRBJ1-1, with D uncertain. The CDR3 is 16 residues long. The V end lost 0 bases, the J end lost 4 bases, and 15 bases lay between the germline ends. Germline CDR1 reads MNHEY; CDR2 reads SVGAGI. The CDR3 DNA reads TGTGCCAGCAGTTACTCGAGTGGAAAGAGAGGCACTGAAGCTTTCTTT. Its protein product is CASSYSSGKRGTEAFF.

This chain connects TRBV27 to TRBJ2-5; weak D call: TRBD2 (5 bases). CDR3 length equals 15 residues. Trimming left V 4 bases short and J 1 base short, with 13 bases between. The germline V gene encodes CDR1 MNHEY and CDR2 SMNVEV (reference sequence). The CDR3 is CASSSSGGGQETQYF. Written as DNA, the CDR3 is TGTGCCAGCAGTTCCTCTGGAGGCGGCCAAGAGACCCAGTACTTC.

This clone is a singleton in its sample. In nucleotides, the CDR3 is TGTGCCAGCAGCTTAAGACAGCCGAATGAGCAGTTCTTC. Translating gives CASSLRQPNEQFF. The chain links TRBV5-4 to TRBJ2-1, with a possible D match to TRBD1 (5 bases). Germline V gene lookup returns CDR1 SGHNT and CDR2 YYREEE (reference sequence). This CDR3 has 13 amino acids. V was trimmed by 2 bases and J by 7 bases, leaving 10 bases between them.

This clone showed up just once. This chain joins TRBV5-3 and TRBJ1-2; D uncertain. TRBV5-3 is assigned to the ORF class and has an uncertain function. V lost 2 bases to trimming and J lost 4 bases, with 15 bases between them. The CDR3 is 15 residues long. For the CDR3, the DNA is TGTGCCAGAAGCTTACTTGTAGCGCTAGCCTATGGCTACACCTTC. Protein: CARSLLVALAYGYTF.

The V call is TRBV11-2, the J call TRBJ2-5; possibly TRBD2 for D (5 bases). This CDR3 has 15 amino acids. Trimming pared 5 bases from V and 5 bases from J, leaving 18 bases between. CDR1 is SGHAT, CDR2 FQNNGV, per germline. CDR3 sequence reads: CASSTGPWEYETQYF. CDR3 sequence (DNA): TGTGCCAGCAGCACCGGGCCTTGGGAGTACGAGACCCAGTACTTC. Filled out from reference TRBV11-2 and TRBJ2-5, the complete variable domain reads EAGVAQSPRYKIIEKRQSVAFWCNPISGHATLYWYQQILGQGPKLLIQFQNNGVVDDSQLPKDRFSAERLKGVDSTLKIQPAKLEDSAVYLCASSTGPWEYETQYFGPGTRLLVL.

There are a few counts of this clone. The chain has TRBV6-5 and TRBJ1-2, with TRBD1 as a possible D gene (6 bases). Germline V gives CDR1 MNHEY, CDR2 SVGAGI. Trimming pared 0 bases from V and 8 bases from J, leaving 19 bases between. This CDR3 spans 16 amino acids. The CDR3 is CASSYSVWTASGGYTF. DNA of the CDR3: TGTGCCAGCAGTTACTCGGTTTGGACAGCCTCGGGGGGCTACACCTTC.

This clone occurred a few times. The V call is TRBV28, the J call TRBJ1-2, with 12 bases matching TRBD1. J lost 3 bases, V lost 3 bases, and 14 bases had no gene match. The CDR3 runs to 19 residues. Germline values: CDR1 MDHEN, CDR2 SYDVKM. Here the CDR3 reads CASSLPTRDRGQMDYGYTF. The CDR3 DNA is TGTGCCAGCAGTTTGCCTACTCGGGACAGGGGGCAAATGGACTATGGCTACACCTTC.

The rearrangement uses TRBV2 and TRBJ2-7, with 7 positions matching TRBD1. V dropped 5 bases and J dropped 2; count of bases not matched to a gene: 3. The V gene's germline CDR1 is SNHLY and CDR2 FYNNEI. The CDR3 length is 13 residues. The CDR3 protein is CASSYTGAYEQYF. As DNA, the CDR3 is TGTGCCAGCAGTTATACAGGGGCCTACGAGCAGTACTTC.

The rearrangement joins TRBV4-2 to TRBJ1-4; D gene ambiguous. From germline, CDR1 is LGHNA and CDR2 YNFKEQ. Trimming removed 1 base from V and 4 bases from J, with 13 bases in between. This CDR3 spans 16 amino acids. As DNA, the CDR3 is TGTGCCAGCAGCCAAGGTCTCGGGGAAGTTAATGAAAAACTGTTTTTT. Translating it yields CASSQGLGEVNEKLFF.